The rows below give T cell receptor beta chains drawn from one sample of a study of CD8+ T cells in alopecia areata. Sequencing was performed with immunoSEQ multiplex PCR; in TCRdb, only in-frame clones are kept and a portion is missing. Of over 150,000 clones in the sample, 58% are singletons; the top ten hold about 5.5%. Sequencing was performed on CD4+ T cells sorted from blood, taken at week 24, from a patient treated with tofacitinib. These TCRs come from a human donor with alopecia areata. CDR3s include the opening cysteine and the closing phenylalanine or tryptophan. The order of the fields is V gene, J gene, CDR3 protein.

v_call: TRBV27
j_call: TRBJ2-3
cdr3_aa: CASSPGRGRPDTQYF

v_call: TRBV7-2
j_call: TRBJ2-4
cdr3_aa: CASSLERVGNIQYF

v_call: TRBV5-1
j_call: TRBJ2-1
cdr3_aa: CASTGPNQRNEQFF

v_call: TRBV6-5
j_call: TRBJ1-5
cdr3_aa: CASSRGRASNQPQHF

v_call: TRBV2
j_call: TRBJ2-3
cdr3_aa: CASRPGQGAQYF

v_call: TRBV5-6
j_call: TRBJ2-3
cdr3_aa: CASSFPADTQYF

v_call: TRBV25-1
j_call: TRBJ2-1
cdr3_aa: CASSDRDLWGEQFF

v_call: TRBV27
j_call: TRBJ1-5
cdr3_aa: CASSLSYSNQPQHF

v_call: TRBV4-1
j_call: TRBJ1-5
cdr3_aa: CASSREEGNQPQHF

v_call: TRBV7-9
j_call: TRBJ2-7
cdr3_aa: CASSRGQGAGEQYF